This T cell receptor (beta chain) was captured in a study of metastatic and nonmetastatic thyroid tumors. This clone appeared a few times. Ahead of thyroid surgery, no patient had received treatment of any kind. TCRdb reassembled clones from the PCR reads with MiXCR. The table includes about 16,000 clones, about 23% detected once. The CDR3 covers 17 residues. Germline V gene sequence: CDR1 MGHRA, CDR2 YSYEKL. Trimming took 5 bases from V and 2 from J; bases not matched to a gene: 12. The clonotype comes from a female donor with papillary thyroid cancer or a benign thyroid nodule (not recorded which). Some clones in this sample may be carry-over from other donors' samples. The sample taken for sequencing was tumor tissue. The genes are TRBV4-1 and TRBJ2-7, with 10 bases fitting TRBD2. CDR3 nucleotide sequence: TGCGCCAGCAGCGAAGTCCGTTCTAGCGGGAGTGCCTACGAGCAGTACTTC. This translates into CASSEVRSSGSAYEQYF.